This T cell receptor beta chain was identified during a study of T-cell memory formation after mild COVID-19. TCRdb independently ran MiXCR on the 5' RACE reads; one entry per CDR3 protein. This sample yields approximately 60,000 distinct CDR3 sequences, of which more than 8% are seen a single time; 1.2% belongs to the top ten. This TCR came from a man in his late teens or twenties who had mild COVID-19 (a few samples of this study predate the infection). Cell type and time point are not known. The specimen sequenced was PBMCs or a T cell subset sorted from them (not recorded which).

This CDR3 is CSAQPGTGGLRDTQYF. CDR3 nucleotide sequence: TGCAGTGCCCAACCCGGGACAGGGGGACTGAGAGATACGCAGTATTTT. The gene calls are TRBV20-1 and TRBJ2-3, with TRBD1 matching 11 bases. Germline V lookup: CDR1 DFQATT, CDR2 SNEGSKA (reference sequence). V lost 6 bases, J lost 5 bases, and 13 bases stayed unmatched. CDR3 size: 16 residues.